This T cell receptor beta chain is from a study of response to subunit inactivated influenza vaccine. The CDR3 is 16 residues long. With 1 base removed from V and 7 bases from J, the gap between germline ends came to 20 bases. The germline V gene has CDR1 DFQATT and CDR2 SNEGSKA (reference sequence). This clonotype was recorded a few times. The target antigen is unknown. Study-level points and caveats: Few additional T cells are recruited per seasonal influenza vaccination, authors suggested.

TCRdb re-analysed the RT-PCR reads in MiXCR, keeping a single row per CDR3 protein. The data show hundreds of thousands of distinct CDR3 sequences, roughly 18% seen once. Here the sequenced sample was PBMCs from blood, taken more than 4 days after vaccination. The rearrangement joins TRBV20-1 to TRBJ1-5, with TRBD1 as a possible D gene (5 bases). This TCR derives from a man aged 45-60 years who received an inactivated influenza vaccine. CDR3: CSARAPYGEPGQPQHF. CDR3 nucleotides: TGCAGTGCTAGAGCTCCTTACGGGGAGCCAGGGCAGCCCCAGCATTTT.